The rows below give T cell receptor beta chains drawn from one sample of a study of immune evolution from preneoplasia to lung adenocarcinoma. Assay: immunoSEQ multiplex PCR; the TCRdb copy retains only in-frame clones and omits some. The sample shows some 7,000 clones, around 80% of them seen only once. Sequenced input: FFPE adjacent normal lung tissue. The receptors were sampled from a person aged 60 to 85 with lung adenocarcinoma. Each CDR3 is given with its conserved first and last residue. D genes are given only for firm matches. A row's size may be missing; if present it is once, few, many or a size class.

D gene	J gene	V gene	clone size	CDR3 DNA	CDR3 protein
-	TRBJ2-5	TRBV27	-	TGTGCCAGCAGTTTAAGTACAGGCCAAGAGACCCAGTACTTC	CASSLSTGQETQYF
TRBD2	TRBJ2-2	TRBV7-9	-	TGTGCCAGCAGCCTTGAAGGACTAGCGGGAGTTAGGAACACCGGGGAGCTGTTTTTT	CASSLEGLAGVRNTGELFF
-	TRBJ2-1	TRBV6-5	-	TGTGCCAGCAGTTACTCGACTCCTAGGTCCTACAATGAGCAGTTCTTC	CASSYSTPRSYNEQFF
-	TRBJ2-5	TRBV9	-	TGTGCCAGCAGCTCGGGAGGGACAGTCGAGACCCAGTACTTC	CASSSGGTVETQYF
-	TRBJ1-3	TRBV18	-	TGTGCCAGCTCACCACCTGGGAGGACTGGAAACACCATATATTTT	CASSPPGRTGNTIYF
TRBD1	TRBJ2-1	TRBV6-1	few	TGTGCCAGCAGTGTACAGGGGTGGGCCTACAATGAGCAGTTCTTC	CASSVQGWAYNEQFF
TRBD1	TRBJ1-2	TRBV7-9	-	TGTGCCAGCAGCCGGGACAGGTCTAACTATGGCTACACCTTC	CASSRDRSNYGYTF
TRBD1	TRBJ1-1	TRBV6-5	once	TGTGCCAGCAGTACCAACCAAGACAGGGCCACTGAAGCTTTCTTT	CASSTNQDRATEAFF
TRBD1	TRBJ1-2	TRBV7-9	once	TGTGCCAGCAGCCAGGGACAGAACTATGGCTACACCTTC	CASSQGQNYGYTF
-	TRBJ2-7	TRBV13	-	TGTGCCAGCAGCTCCTCAACACCCAACGAGCAGTACTTC	CASSSSTPNEQYF
TRBD2	TRBJ2-7	TRBV11-2	-	TGTGCCAGCAGCCTACCGGGACTAGCGCATGAGCAGTACTTC	CASSLPGLAHEQYF
-	TRBJ2-5	TRBV5-4	-	TGTGCCAGCAGCTCGACCACCCAAGAGACCCAGTACTTC	CASSSTTQETQYF
TRBD1	TRBJ2-7	TRBV6-5	-	TGTGCCAGCAGTTTGGGACAGGGAAGATACGAGCAGTACTTC	CASSLGQGRYEQYF
-	TRBJ2-7	TRBV27	-	TGTGCCAGCAGTCTCTCCTACGAGCAGTACTTC	CASSLSYEQYF
-	TRBJ2-1	TRBV7-2	-	TGTGCCAGCAGCGAGGACTGGAGCTCCTACAATGAGCAGTTCTTC	CASSEDWSSYNEQFF
TRBD1	TRBJ1-1	TRBV10-3	-	TGTGCCACCACCGGAGCCGGGACAGGGAACACTGAAGCTTTCTTT	CATTGAGTGNTEAFF
-	TRBJ2-7	TRBV28	-	TGTGCCAGCAGCCGCACAGGGTGGGCCTACGAGCAGTACTTC	CASSRTGWAYEQYF
TRBD2	TRBJ2-1	TRBV28	-	TGTGCCAGCAGTTTAGGGGTAGGACTAGACTACAATGAGCAGTTCTTC	CASSLGVGLDYNEQFF
-	TRBJ2-7	TRBV5-8	once	TGTGCCAGCAGCGACACCCGAAGGCTAGCCTACGAGCAGTACTTC	CASSDTRRLAYEQYF
TRBD2	TRBJ2-3	TRBV9	-	TGTGCCAGCAGCGTTCTAGCGGGAGGCCCTTGGGATACGCAGTATTTT	CASSVLAGGPWDTQYF
-	TRBJ2-5	TRBV30	-	TGTGCCTGGAGTCGGGGCAGCGGAGGCGGTGGGGAGACCCAGTACTTC	CAWSRGSGGGGETQYF
TRBD1	TRBJ1-3	TRBV11-1	once	TGTGCCAGCAGCCGGGACAGGGCTGGAAACACCATATATTTT	CASSRDRAGNTIYF
-	TRBJ2-7	TRBV19	few	TGTGCCAGTAGTAAGGATGCTTCTGGACAAACTTCCTACGAGCAGTACTTC	CASSKDASGQTSYEQYF
TRBD2	TRBJ2-1	TRBV19	-	TGTGCCAGTAGTACACTACTAGCGGAAGACGTGTTCTTC	CASSTLLAEDVFF
-	TRBJ2-3	TRBV7-9	-	TGTGCCAGCAGCTTAGATGGTCGGGGCACAGATACGCAGTATTTT	CASSLDGRGTDTQYF
TRBD1	TRBJ1-2	TRBV6-5	-	TGTGCCAGCAGCAGAGGGACAGGCTATAACTATGGCTACACCTTC	CASSRGTGYNYGYTF
-	TRBJ2-1	TRBV30	-	TGTGCCTGGAGTGTAGGCTTTGACAATGAGCAGTTCTTC	CAWSVGFDNEQFF
TRBD2	TRBJ2-2	TRBV4-1	-	TGCGCCAGCAGCCATTTCGGGACTAGCGGGTACACCGGGGAGCTGTTTTTT	CASSHFGTSGYTGELFF
TRBD2	TRBJ2-7	TRBV7-3	-	TGTGCCAGCCACGGGACTAGCGGGAGATTTGAGCAGTACTTC	CASHGTSGRFEQYF
-	TRBJ1-2	TRBV7-8	-	TGTGCCAGCAGCTTACGAGGGGACTCTAACTATGGCTACACCTTC	CASSLRGDSNYGYTF
-	TRBJ2-3	TRBV15	-	TGTGCCACCAGCAGAGGCCTTTGGGGGGAGGCGGGCACAGATACGCAGTATTTT	CATSRGLWGEAGTDTQYF
-	TRBJ1-3	TRBV11-3	-	TGTGCCAGCAGCCTCCCTCCCGAGGGGCCCGGAAAGGGAAACACCATATATTTT	CASSLPPEGPGKGNTIYF